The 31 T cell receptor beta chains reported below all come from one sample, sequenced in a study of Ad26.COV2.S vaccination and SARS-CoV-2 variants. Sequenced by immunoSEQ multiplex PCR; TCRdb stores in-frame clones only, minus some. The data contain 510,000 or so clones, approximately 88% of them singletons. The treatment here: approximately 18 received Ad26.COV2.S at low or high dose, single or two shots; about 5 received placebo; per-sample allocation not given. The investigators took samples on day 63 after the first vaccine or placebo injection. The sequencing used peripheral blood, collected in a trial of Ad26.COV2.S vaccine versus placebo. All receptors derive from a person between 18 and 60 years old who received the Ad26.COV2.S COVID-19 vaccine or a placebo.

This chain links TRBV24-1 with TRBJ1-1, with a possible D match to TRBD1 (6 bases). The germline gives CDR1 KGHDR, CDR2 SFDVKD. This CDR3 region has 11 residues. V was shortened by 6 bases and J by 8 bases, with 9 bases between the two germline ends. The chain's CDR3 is CATSRGDEAFF. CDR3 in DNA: TGTGCCACCAGTAGGGGGGACGAAGCTTTCTTT.

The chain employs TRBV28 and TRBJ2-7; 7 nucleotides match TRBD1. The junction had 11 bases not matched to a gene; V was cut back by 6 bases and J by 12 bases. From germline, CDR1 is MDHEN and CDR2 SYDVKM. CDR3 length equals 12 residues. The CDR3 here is CASRSQGLVSYF. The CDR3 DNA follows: TGTGCCAGCAGATCACAGGGGTTAGTTTCGTACTTC.

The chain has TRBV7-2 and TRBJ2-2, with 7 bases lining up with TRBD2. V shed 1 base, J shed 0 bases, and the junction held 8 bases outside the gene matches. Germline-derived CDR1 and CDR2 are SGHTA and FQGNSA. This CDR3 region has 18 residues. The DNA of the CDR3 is TGTGCCAGCAGCTTAGTCCTTAGCGGGCATTCGAACACCGGGGAGCTGTTTTTT. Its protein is CASSLVLSGHSNTGELFF.

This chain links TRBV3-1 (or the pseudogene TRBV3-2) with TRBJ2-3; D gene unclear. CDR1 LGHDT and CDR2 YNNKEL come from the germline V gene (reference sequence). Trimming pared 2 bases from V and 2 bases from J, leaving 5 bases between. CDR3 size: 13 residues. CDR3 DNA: TGTGCCAGCAGCCAAATTTTCACAGATACGCAGTATTTT. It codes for CASSQIFTDTQYF.

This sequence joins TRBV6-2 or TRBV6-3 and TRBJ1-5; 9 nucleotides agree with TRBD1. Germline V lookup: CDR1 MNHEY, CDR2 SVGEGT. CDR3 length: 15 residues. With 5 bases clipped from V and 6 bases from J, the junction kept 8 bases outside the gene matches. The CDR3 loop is CASSPGTGLGQPQHF. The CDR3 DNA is TGTGCCAGCAGTCCAGGGACAGGGCTTGGTCAGCCCCAGCATTTT.

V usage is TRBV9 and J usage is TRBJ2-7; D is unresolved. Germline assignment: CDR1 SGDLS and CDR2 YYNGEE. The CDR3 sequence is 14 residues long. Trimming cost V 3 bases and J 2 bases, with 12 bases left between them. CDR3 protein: CASSEAPGTYEQYF. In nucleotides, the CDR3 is TGTGCCAGCAGCGAAGCGCCCGGTACCTACGAGCAGTACTTC.

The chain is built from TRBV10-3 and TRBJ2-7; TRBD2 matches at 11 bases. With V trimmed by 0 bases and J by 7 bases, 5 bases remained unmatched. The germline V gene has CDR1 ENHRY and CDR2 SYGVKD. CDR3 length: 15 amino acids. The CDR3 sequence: CAISESGLAEGEQYF. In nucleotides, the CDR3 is TGTGCCATCAGTGAGTCGGGACTAGCGGAGGGGGAGCAGTACTTC.

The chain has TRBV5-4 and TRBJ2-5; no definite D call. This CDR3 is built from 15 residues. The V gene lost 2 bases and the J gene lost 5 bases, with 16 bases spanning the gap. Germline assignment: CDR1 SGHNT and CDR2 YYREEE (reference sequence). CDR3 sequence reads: CASSFPGARVETQYF. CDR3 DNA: TGTGCCAGCAGCTTCCCGGGCGCGAGAGTGGAGACCCAGTACTTC.

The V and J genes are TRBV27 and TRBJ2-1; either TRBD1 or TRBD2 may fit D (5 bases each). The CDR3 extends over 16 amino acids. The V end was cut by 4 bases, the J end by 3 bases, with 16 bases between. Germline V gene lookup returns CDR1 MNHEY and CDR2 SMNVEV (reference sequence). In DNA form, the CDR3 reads TGTGCCAGCAGTTCTCAGACGGGACCCCGCTACAATGAGCAGTTCTTC. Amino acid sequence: CASSSQTGPRYNEQFF.

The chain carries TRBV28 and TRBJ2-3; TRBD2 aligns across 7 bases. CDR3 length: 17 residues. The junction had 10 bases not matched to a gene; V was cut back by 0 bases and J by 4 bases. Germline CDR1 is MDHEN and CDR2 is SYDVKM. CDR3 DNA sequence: TGTGCCAGCAGTTTATGGATTGGCGGGAGATTGGCAGATACGCAGTATTTT. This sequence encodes CASSLWIGGRLADTQYF. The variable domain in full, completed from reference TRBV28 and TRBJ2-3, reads DVKVTQSSRYLVKRTGEKVFLECVQDMDHENMFWYRQDPGLGLRLIYFSYDVKMKEKGDIPEGYSVSREKKERFSLILESASTNQTSMYLCASSLWIGGRLADTQYFGPGTRLTVL.

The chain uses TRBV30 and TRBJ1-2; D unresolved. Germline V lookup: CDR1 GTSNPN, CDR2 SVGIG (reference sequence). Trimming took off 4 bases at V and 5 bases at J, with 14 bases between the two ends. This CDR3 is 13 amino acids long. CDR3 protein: CAWTPSASYGYTF. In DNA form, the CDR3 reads TGTGCCTGGACCCCCAGTGCGAGTTATGGCTACACCTTC.

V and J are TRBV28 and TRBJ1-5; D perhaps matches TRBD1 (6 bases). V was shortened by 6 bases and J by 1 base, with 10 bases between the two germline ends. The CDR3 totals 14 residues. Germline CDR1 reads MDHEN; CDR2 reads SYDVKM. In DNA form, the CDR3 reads TGTGCCAGCAGACCGGACAGAAGCAATCAGCCCCAGCATTTT. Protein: CASRPDRSNQPQHF.

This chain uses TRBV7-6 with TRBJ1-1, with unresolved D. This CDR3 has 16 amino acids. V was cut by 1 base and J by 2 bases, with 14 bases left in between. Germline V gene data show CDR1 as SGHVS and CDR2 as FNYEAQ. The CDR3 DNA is TGTGCCAGCAGCTTAGGGTCCGCTCCACTAAACACTGAAGCTTTCTTT. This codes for CASSLGSAPLNTEAFF.

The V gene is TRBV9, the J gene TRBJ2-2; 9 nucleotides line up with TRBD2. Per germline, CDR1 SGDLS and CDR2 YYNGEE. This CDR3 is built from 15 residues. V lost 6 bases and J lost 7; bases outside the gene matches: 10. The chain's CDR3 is CASTGGVAGVGELFF. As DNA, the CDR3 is TGTGCCAGCACCGGCGGGGTAGCGGGAGTCGGGGAGCTGTTTTTT.

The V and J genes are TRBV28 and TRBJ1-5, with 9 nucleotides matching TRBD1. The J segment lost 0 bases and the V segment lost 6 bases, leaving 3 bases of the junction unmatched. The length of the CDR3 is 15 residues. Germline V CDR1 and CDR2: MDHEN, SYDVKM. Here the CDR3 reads CASRDRGFSNQPQHF. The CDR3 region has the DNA TGTGCCAGCAGGGACAGGGGATTTAGCAATCAGCCCCAGCATTTT.

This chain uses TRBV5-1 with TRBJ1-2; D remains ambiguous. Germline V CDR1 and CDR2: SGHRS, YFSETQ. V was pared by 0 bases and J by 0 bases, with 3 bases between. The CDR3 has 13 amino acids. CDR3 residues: CASSLEPNYGYTF. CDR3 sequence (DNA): TGCGCCAGCAGCTTGGAGCCTAACTATGGCTACACCTTC.

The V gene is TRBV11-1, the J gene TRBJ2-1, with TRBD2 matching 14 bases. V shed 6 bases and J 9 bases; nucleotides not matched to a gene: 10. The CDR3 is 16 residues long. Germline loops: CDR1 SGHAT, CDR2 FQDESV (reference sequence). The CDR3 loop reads CASSTVTSGRAGEQFF. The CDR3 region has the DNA TGTGCCAGCAGTACTGTGACTAGCGGGAGGGCCGGTGAGCAGTTCTTC.

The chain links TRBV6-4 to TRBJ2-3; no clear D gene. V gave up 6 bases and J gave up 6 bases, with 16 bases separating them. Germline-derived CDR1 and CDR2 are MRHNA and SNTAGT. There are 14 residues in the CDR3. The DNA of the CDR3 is TGTGCCAGCAGCCTTCACCTCGCCGCGGATACGCAGTATTTT. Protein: CASSLHLAADTQYF.

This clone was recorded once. The CDR3 DNA sequence: TGTGCCAGCAGCTTTCAGGCAACTAATGAAAAACTGTTTTTT. As protein: CASSFQATNEKLFF. The chain is built from TRBV7-2 and TRBJ1-4; no definite D call. Trimming took off 3 bases at V and 0 bases at J, with 5 bases between the two ends. Germline V gene lookup returns CDR1 SGHTA and CDR2 FQGNSA. The CDR3 length is 14 residues.

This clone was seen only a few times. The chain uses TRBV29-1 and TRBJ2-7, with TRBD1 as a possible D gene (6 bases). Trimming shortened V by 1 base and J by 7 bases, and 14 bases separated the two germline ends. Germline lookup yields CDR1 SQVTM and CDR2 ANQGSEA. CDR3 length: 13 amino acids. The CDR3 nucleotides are TGCAGCGTTGAAGCCCAGGACAGATGGGAGCAGTACTTC. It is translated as CSVEAQDRWEQYF.

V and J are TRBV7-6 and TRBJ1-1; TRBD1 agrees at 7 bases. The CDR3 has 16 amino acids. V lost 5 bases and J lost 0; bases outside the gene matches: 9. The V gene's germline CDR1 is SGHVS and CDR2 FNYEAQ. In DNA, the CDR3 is TGTGCCAGCAGCCCATACCCAGGGGGTATGAACACTGAAGCTTTCTTT. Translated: CASSPYPGGMNTEAFF.

This chain's CDR3 is CASSRVTDTQYF. The CDR3 DNA reads as TGCGCCAGTTCCCGGGTGACAGATACGCAGTATTTT. The genes are TRBV5-1 and TRBJ2-3, with D unclear. This CDR3 has 12 amino acids. CDR1 and CDR2 from the germline V gene are SGHRS and YFSETQ. Trimming removed 8 bases at V and 3 bases at J, with 10 bases between. Together with reference TRBV5-1 and TRBJ2-3, the CDR3 gives the full variable domain: KAGVTQTPRYLIKTRGQQVTLSCSPISGHRSVSWYQQTPGQGLQFLFEYFSETQRNKGNFPGRFSGRQFSNSRSEMNVSTLELGDSALYLCASSRVTDTQYFGPGTRLTVL.

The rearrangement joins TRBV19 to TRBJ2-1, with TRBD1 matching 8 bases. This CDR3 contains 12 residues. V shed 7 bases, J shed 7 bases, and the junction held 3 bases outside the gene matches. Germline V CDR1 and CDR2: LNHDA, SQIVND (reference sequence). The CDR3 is CASKTGGNEQFF. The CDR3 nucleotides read TGTGCCAGTAAAACAGGGGGAAATGAGCAGTTCTTC.

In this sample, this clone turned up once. CDR3 in DNA: TGTGCCAGCAGCGTAGTTGCTAGCGGCTCCTACAATGAGCAGTTCTTC. It specifies CASSVVASGSYNEQFF. V and J are TRBV9 and TRBJ2-1, with 7 nucleotides matching TRBD2. Trimming removed 0 bases from V and 0 bases from J; junction bases left unmatched: 3. This CDR3 has 16 residues. Germline-derived CDR1 and CDR2 are SGDLS and YYNGEE.

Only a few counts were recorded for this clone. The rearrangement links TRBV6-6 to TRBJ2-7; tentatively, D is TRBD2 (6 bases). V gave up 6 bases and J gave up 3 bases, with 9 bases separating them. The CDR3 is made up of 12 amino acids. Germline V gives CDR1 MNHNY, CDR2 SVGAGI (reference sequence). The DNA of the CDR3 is TGTGCCAGCAGCCAGACTAGCTACGAGCAGTACTTC. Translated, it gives CASSQTSYEQYF.

The CDR3 is CASSRQGQSYEQYF. In DNA, the CDR3 is TGTGCCAGCAGCCGACAGGGCCAGTCTTACGAGCAGTACTTC. This chain links TRBV5-4 with TRBJ2-7; 7 bases fit TRBD1. Per the germline V gene, CDR1 is SGHNT and CDR2 is YYREEE (reference sequence). Trimming cost V 4 bases and J 4 bases; bases outside gene matches: 8. The CDR3 totals 14 residues. Combining the CDR3 with reference TRBV5-4 and TRBJ2-7 gives the whole variable domain ETGVTQSPTHLIKTRGQQVTLRCSSQSGHNTVSWYQQALGQGPQFIFQYYREEENGRGNFPPRFSGLQFPNYSSELNVNALELDDSALYLCASSRQGQSYEQYFGPGTRLTVT.

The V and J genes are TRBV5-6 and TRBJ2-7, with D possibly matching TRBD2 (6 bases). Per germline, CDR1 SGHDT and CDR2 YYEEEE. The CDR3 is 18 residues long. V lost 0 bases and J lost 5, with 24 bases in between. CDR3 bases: TGTGCCAGCAGCTTGGCGGGCGGGACGGACTTTTCTTCTCACGAGCAGTACTTC. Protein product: CASSLAGGTDFSSHEQYF.

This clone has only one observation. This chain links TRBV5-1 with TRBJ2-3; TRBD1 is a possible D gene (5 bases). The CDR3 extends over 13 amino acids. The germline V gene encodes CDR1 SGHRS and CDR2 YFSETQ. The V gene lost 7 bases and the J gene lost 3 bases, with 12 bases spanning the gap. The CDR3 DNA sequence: TGCGCCAGCGGGGCTGGGTGGACAGATACGCAGTATTTT. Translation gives CASGAGWTDTQYF.

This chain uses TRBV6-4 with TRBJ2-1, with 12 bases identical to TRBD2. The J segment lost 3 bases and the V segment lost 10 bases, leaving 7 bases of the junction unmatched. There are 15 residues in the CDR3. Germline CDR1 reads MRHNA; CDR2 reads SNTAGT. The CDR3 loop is CATSLAGGLYNEQFF. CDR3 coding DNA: TGTGCCACTTCACTAGCGGGAGGCCTCTACAATGAGCAGTTCTTC.

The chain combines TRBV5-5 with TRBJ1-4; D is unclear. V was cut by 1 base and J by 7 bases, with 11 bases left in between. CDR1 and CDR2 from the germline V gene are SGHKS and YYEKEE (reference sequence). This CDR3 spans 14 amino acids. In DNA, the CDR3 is TGTGCCAGCAGCTTGTTGTCCAGCTCTGAAAAACTGTTTTTT. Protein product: CASSLLSSSEKLFF.

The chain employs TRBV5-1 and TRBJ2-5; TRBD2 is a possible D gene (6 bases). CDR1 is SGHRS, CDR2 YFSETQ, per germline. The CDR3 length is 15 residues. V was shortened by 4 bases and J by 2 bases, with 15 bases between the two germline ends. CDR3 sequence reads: CASSLRTNEQETQYF. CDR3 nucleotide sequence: TGCGCCAGCAGCCTTAGGACTAATGAGCAAGAGACCCAGTACTTC. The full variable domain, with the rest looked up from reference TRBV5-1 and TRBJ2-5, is KAGVTQTPRYLIKTRGQQVTLSCSPISGHRSVSWYQQTPGQGLQFLFEYFSETQRNKGNFPGRFSGRQFSNSRSEMNVSTLELGDSALYLCASSLRTNEQETQYFGPGTRLLVL.